This entry lists 19 T cell receptor beta chains sequenced from one sample in a study of Ad26.COV2.S vaccination and SARS-CoV-2 variants (dated by TCRdb to the early 2020s). Libraries were built with the immunoSEQ multiplex PCR assay. This immuneACCESS table, as held by TCRdb, lists in-frame sequences with V and J called but not all clones. Of the missing ones, under half trace to an unresolved V gene in checked studies; the others have no known cause. The sample table contains about 680,000 clones; only one count was recorded for about 90% of them. In total, the top ten clones hold about 1.5% of the sample. The sample's treatment or condition label is to be understood as: around 19 received Ad26.COV2.S at low or high dose, single or two shots; several received placebo; per-sample allocation not given. For vaccine and placebo recipients, the sequenced repertoires came from samples collected on day 63 after the first injection.

This specimen consisted of peripheral blood, obtained in a trial of Ad26.COV2.S vaccine versus placebo. Receptors were obtained from a person between 18 and 60 years old who received the Ad26.COV2.S COVID-19 vaccine or a placebo.

V is TRBV10-3 and J is TRBJ1-6; D is possibly TRBD1 (6 bases). The V gene lost 3 bases and the J gene lost 13 bases, with 16 bases spanning the gap. The germline V gene encodes CDR1 ENHRY and CDR2 SYGVKD. This CDR3 has 14 residues. As DNA, the CDR3 is TGTGCCATCAGTGACACAGGGAAGGAGGCTCCCCTCCACTTT. Amino acid sequence: CAISDTGKEAPLHF.

This clone appeared a few times. This sample also contains other DNA sequences that code for the same CDR3. This chain links TRBV24-1 with TRBJ1-3; D is uncertain. Per germline, CDR1 KGHDR and CDR2 SFDVKD. This CDR3 is 12 amino acids long. Trimming shortened V by 2 bases and J by 3 bases, and 1 base separated the two germline ends. This CDR3 is CATSDYGNTIYF. DNA of the CDR3: TGTGCCACCAGTGATTATGGAAACACCATATATTTT.

This clone occurred a few times. This chain links TRBV7-3 with TRBJ2-5; D possibly corresponds to TRBD2 (7 bases). The CDR3 is made up of 15 amino acids. CDR1 is SGHTA and CDR2 is FQGTGA in the germline V gene. V lost 1 base and J 2 bases, leaving 11 bases between the germline ends. CDR3 DNA: TGTGCCAGCAGCTTAATGGGGGGGACACAAGAGACCCAGTACTTC. It encodes CASSLMGGTQETQYF.

The rearrangement joins TRBV7-2 to TRBJ2-2; D possibly corresponds to TRBD1 (5 bases). This CDR3 spans 14 amino acids. V was pared by 3 bases and J by 3 bases, with 8 bases between. Germline CDR1 and CDR2: SGHTA and FQGNSA. CDR3 residues: CASSFAGHTGELFF. CDR3 nucleotide sequence: TGTGCCAGCAGCTTCGCAGGGCACACCGGGGAGCTGTTTTTT. Supplemented by reference TRBV7-2 and TRBJ2-2, the full variable domain reads GAGVSQSPSNKVTEKGKDVELRCDPISGHTALYWYRQSLGQGLEFLIYFQGNSAPDKSGLPSDRFSAERTGGSVSTLTIQRTQQEDSAVYLCASSFAGHTGELFFGEGSRLTVL.

This CDR3 is CASSLFGLSSYNEQFF. The CDR3 DNA is TGTGCCAGCAGCTTATTTGGCCTGAGCTCCTACAATGAGCAGTTCTTC. The chain employs TRBV7-9 and TRBJ2-1; no firm D call. The V gene's germline CDR1 is SEHNR and CDR2 FQNEAQ (reference sequence). The CDR3 length is 16 residues. The V gene lost 2 bases and the J gene lost 0 bases, with 11 bases spanning the gap.

The genes are TRBV7-9 and TRBJ2-5, with 10 bases that match TRBD2. The trim removed 9 bases at V and 4 bases at J, leaving 11 bases unmatched. This CDR3 has 15 amino acids. From germline, CDR1 is SEHNR and CDR2 FQNEAQ (reference sequence). CDR3 amino acids: CARAGGSPSIETQYF. CDR3 DNA: TGTGCCAGAGCGGGAGGGTCCCCCTCGATAGAGACCCAGTACTTC.

This chain uses TRBV7-9 with TRBJ1-4; D gene uncertain. Trimming shortened V by 1 base and J by 5 bases, and 11 bases separated the two germline ends. The CDR3 length is 15 residues. Germline V gene sequence: CDR1 SEHNR, CDR2 FQNEAQ (reference sequence). The CDR3 DNA reads TGTGCCAGCAGCTTAGGCCCGGCCTCAAATGAAAAACTGTTTTTT. It translates to CASSLGPASNEKLFF.

The J gene is TRBJ2-7, the V gene TRBV7-9, with TRBD1 matching 8 bases. The CDR3 is 14 amino acids. J lost 3 bases, V lost 5 bases, and 6 bases had no gene match. The germline V gene has CDR1 SEHNR and CDR2 FQNEAQ (reference sequence). DNA of the CDR3: TGTGCCAGCAGCCCGACAGGGGTAAACTACGAGCAGTACTTC. Translated, it gives CASSPTGVNYEQYF.

The chain has TRBV13 and TRBJ2-1; D is undetermined. The CDR3 runs to 12 residues. Germline-derived CDR1 and CDR2 are PRHDT and FYEKMQ (reference sequence). Trimming shortened V by 3 bases and J by 9 bases, and 9 bases separated the two germline ends. CDR3 DNA sequence: TGTGCCAGCAGCTTGAGGCGGAGTGAGCAGTTCTTC. It yields the protein CASSLRRSEQFF. The variable domain in full, completed from reference TRBV13 and TRBJ2-1, reads AAGVIQSPRHLIKEKRETATLKCYPIPRHDTVYWYQQGPGQDPQFLISFYEKMQSDKGSIPDRFSAQQFSDYHSELNMSSLELGDSALYFCASSLRRSEQFFGPGTRLTVL.

The J gene is TRBJ1-2, the V gene TRBV21-1. TRBV21-1 has pseudogene status. The CDR3 runs 15 residues. The DNA of the CDR3 is TGTGCCAGCACTATTCTCTCCCAGCGGGGCTATGGCTACACCTTC. Residues: CASTILSQRGYGYTF.

Worth noting for this clone: Other DNA sequences in the same sample also yield this CDR3. The chain joins TRBV3-1 (or the pseudogene TRBV3-2) to TRBJ2-7, with 11 bases lining up with TRBD2. V shed 1 base and J 3 bases; nucleotides not matched to a gene: 2. CDR1 is LGHDT, CDR2 YNNKEL, per germline (reference sequence). This CDR3 region has 15 residues. The CDR3 sequence: CASSQGLAGSYEQYF. The CDR3 coding sequence is TGTGCCAGCAGCCAAGGACTAGCGGGAAGCTACGAGCAGTACTTC.

The rearrangement links TRBV6-6 to TRBJ1-4, with 11 bases that match TRBD1. The length of the CDR3 is 16 residues. Germline CDR1 reads MNHNY; CDR2 reads SVGAGI (reference sequence). V shed 2 bases and J 7 bases; nucleotides not matched to a gene: 6. CDR3 DNA sequence: TGTGCCAGCAGTTACCGGCTGGGACAGGGGGTTGAAAAACTGTTTTTT. Its protein product is CASSYRLGQGVEKLFF.

The gene calls are TRBV9 and TRBJ1-2, with a weak D call TRBD1 (5 bases). This CDR3 has 16 amino acids. Trimming left V 0 bases short and J 4 bases short, with 16 bases between. The germline gives CDR1 SGDLS, CDR2 YYNGEE. Here the CDR3 DNA reads TGTGCCAGCAGCGTAGCTGGGACGGGGGTAAGCTATGGCTACACCTTC. It encodes CASSVAGTGVSYGYTF. Filled out from reference TRBV9 and TRBJ1-2, the complete variable domain reads DSGVTQTPKHLITATGQRVTLRCSPRSGDLSVYWYQQSLDQGLQFLIQYYNGEERAKGNILERFSAQQFPDLHSELNLSSLELGDSALYFCASSVAGTGVSYGYTFGSGTRLTVV.

CDR3 sequence reads: CASTSTAGLYEQYF. Written as DNA, the CDR3 is TGTGCCAGCACATCCACTGCGGGTCTCTACGAGCAGTACTTC. The rearrangement uses TRBV6-5 and TRBJ2-7; perhaps TRBD2 as D (5 bases). Looked up from germline, CDR1 is MNHEY and CDR2 is SVGAGI. Trimming took 7 bases from V and 3 from J, leaving 16 bases between them. CDR3 length equals 14 residues.

The CDR3 here is CASSVRGREGSIQYF. The DNA of the CDR3 is TGTGCCAGCAGCGTAAGGGGGCGCGAGGGTAGCATTCAGTACTTC. The rearrangement links TRBV27 to TRBJ2-4, with 7 bases lining up with TRBD1. Germline CDR1 MNHEY, CDR2 SMNVEV (reference sequence). The CDR3 has 15 residues. V lost 6 bases and J lost 9; bases outside the gene matches: 14.

This clone was recorded a few times. The chain carries TRBV6-5 and TRBJ1-6; D remains ambiguous. The CDR3 loop spans 13 amino acids. V was cut by 5 bases and J by 9 bases, with 11 bases left in between. The germline CDR1 and CDR2 sequences are MNHEY and SVGAGI. CDR3 region: CASSPRGGSPLHF. The CDR3 nucleotides are TGTGCCAGCAGTCCCCGAGGAGGTTCACCCCTCCACTTT.

The V and J genes are TRBV24-1 and TRBJ2-5, with 9 bases fitting TRBD2. The CDR3 totals 16 residues. In germline, CDR1 is KGHDR, CDR2 SFDVKD. The V gene end was trimmed by 3 bases and the J gene end by 4 bases; junction bases not matched to a gene: 8. For the CDR3, the DNA is TGTGCCACCAGTGATACCTATAGCGGGAGACCAGAGACCCAGTACTTC. Translating it yields CATSDTYSGRPETQYF.

The sample holds one count of this clone. As DNA, the CDR3 is TGTGCCTGGAGTGTGAAGGACAGGAGCTCCTACGAGCAGTACTTC. Amino acid sequence: CAWSVKDRSSYEQYF. The genes are TRBV30 and TRBJ2-7; 7 bases map to TRBD1. CDR3 size: 15 residues. Germline CDR1 and CDR2: GTSNPN and SVGIG (reference sequence). The junction had 5 bases not matched to a gene; V was cut back by 0 bases and J by 0 bases.

The chain couples TRBV29-1 to TRBJ1-2; D ambiguous. The CDR3 is 13 amino acids. Germline V gives CDR1 SQVTM, CDR2 ANQGSEA. The V gene lost 7 bases and the J gene lost 5 bases, with 17 bases spanning the gap. The CDR3 sequence: CSARLEVGYGYTF. The CDR3 DNA reads as TGCAGCGCCCGTCTGGAGGTGGGGTATGGCTACACCTTC.